This is a list of T cell receptor beta chains from one sample in a study of spatial heterogeneity in lung cancer. TCRdb ran MiXCR on the 5' RACE reads and lists one entry per CDR3 protein. The table lists 20,000 to 30,000 distinct CDR3 sequences, roughly 10% of them singletons. The material was lung tumor tissue, obtained at surgery. Receptors were obtained from a male donor with early-stage non-small cell lung cancer. CDR3s include the opening cysteine and the closing phenylalanine or tryptophan. D genes are given only for firm matches. Expanded clones get a size class; other rows say once, few or many, or leave the size out.

TRBJ2-7 | - | TRBV20-1 | TRBD1 | TGCAGTGTTGAATCCCCGGGACAGTACTACGAGCAGTACTTC | CSVESPGQYYEQYF
TRBJ1-1 | many | TRBV10-3 | TRBD1 | TGTGCCATCAATACTCTAGGGACAGGGAACACTGAAGCTTTCTTT | CAINTLGTGNTEAFF
TRBJ2-7 | few | TRBV14 | - | TGTGCCAGCGCCGGCCAGTACGAGCAGTACTTC | CASAGQYEQYF
TRBJ1-6 | - | TRBV6-2/TRBV6-3 | - | TGTGCTGGGCCCGAGACGAACACCAATGCAGGCAAATCAACCTTT | CAGPETNTNAGKSTF
TRBJ1-5 | few | TRBV28 | - | TGTGCCAGCAGTTTAGTCTGGGGGTTCGTGAGCAATCAGCCCCAGCATTTT | CASSLVWGFVSNQPQHF
TRBJ2-1 | many | TRBV15 | - | TGTGCCACCAGCGCGGAGGGGGACCCGAGCGATGAGCAGTTCTTC | CATSAEGDPSDEQFF
TRBJ1-1 | few | TRBV7-2 | TRBD1 | TGTGCCAGCAGCCTCGACAGGGGTCCCACTGAAGCTTTCTTT | CASSLDRGPTEAFF
TRBJ1-4 | many | TRBV30 | - | TGTGCCTGGAGTGTACGGATAAATGAAAAACTGTTTTTT | CAWSVRINEKLFF
TRBJ2-1 | few | TRBV7-2 | TRBD2 | TGTGCCAGCAGCTTAAGCGGGGCCCCGGGGAATGAGCAGTTCTTC | CASSLSGAPGNEQFF
TRBJ2-1 | many | TRBV11-2 | TRBD2 | TGTGCCAGCAGCTTAGTGGCGGGGGGGCTTGTCGGCAATGAGCAGTTCTTC | CASSLVAGGLVGNEQFF
TRBJ2-7 | - | TRBV18 | TRBD2 | TGTGCCAGCTCACCACCCCCTAGCGGGAGAAGCTACGAGCAGTACTTC | CASSPPPSGRSYEQYF
TRBJ1-5 | many | TRBV2 | TRBD1 | TGTGCCAGCAGTGAAATAGGGACAGGGAAGAGTCAGCCCCAGCATTTT | CASSEIGTGKSQPQHF
TRBJ1-4 | medium-sized | TRBV7-9 | - | TGTGCCAGCAGCCAAGCTGGGAGTAATGAAAAACTGTTTTTT | CASSQAGSNEKLFF
TRBJ2-7 | few | TRBV2 | TRBD1 | TGTGCCAGCAGGATCGGACAGGGTTCCTACGCGCAGTACTTC | CASRIGQGSYAQYF
TRBJ2-1 | many | TRBV28 | TRBD2 | TGTGCCAGCAGCGGGACTAGCGGGATGTACAATGAGCAGTTCTTC | CASSGTSGMYNEQFF
TRBJ1-2 | many | TRBV28 | - | TGTGCCAGCAGTTTCTCAGACTATGGCTACACCTTC | CASSFSDYGYTF
TRBJ2-6 | few | TRBV5-1 | - | TGCGCCAGCACCATCAGCCAGTCTGGGGCCAACGTCCTGACTTTC | CASTISQSGANVLTF
TRBJ2-7 | many | TRBV10-3 | TRBD1 | TGTGCCATCAGTGGACGGACGGGACAGGCCTTGGACGAGCAGTACTTC | CAISGRTGQALDEQYF
TRBJ1-5 | many | TRBV20-1 | TRBD1 | TGCAGTGCTAGAGGCGGGACAGGGGGCATTTCGCCCCAGCATTTT | CSARGGTGGISPQHF
TRBJ1-5 | many | TRBV2 | - | TGTGCCAGCAGGGGGGGATTCTCGCAGCCCCAGCATTTT | CASRGGFSQPQHF
TRBJ2-1 | once | TRBV7-3 | TRBD2 | TGTGCCAGCAGCTGGCTAGCGGGGGGTACATACAATGAGCAGTTCTTC | CASSWLAGGTYNEQFF
TRBJ2-2 | - | TRBV15 | - | TGTGCCGCCCGGGACGGAAACACCGGGGAGCTGTTTTTT | CAARDGNTGELFF
TRBJ2-4 | - | TRBV5-1 | - | TGCGCCAGCAGCTTTTCCCCGTTGGGGGACAAAAACATTCAGTACTTC | CASSFSPLGDKNIQYF